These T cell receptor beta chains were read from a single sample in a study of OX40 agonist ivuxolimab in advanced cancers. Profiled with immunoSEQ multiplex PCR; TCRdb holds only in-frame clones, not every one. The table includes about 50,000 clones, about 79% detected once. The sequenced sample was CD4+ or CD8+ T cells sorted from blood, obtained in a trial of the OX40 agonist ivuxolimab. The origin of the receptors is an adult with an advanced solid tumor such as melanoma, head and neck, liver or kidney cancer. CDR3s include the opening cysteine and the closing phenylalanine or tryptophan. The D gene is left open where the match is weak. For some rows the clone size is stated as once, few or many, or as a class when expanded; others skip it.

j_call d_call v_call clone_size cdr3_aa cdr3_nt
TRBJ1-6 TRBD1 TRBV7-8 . CASSLRTGSNSPLHF TGTGCCAGCAGCTTAAGGACAGGCTCGAATTCACCCCTCCACTTT
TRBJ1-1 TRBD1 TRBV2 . CASIQNRGHTEAFF TGTGCCAGCATTCAAAACAGGGGGCATACTGAAGCTTTCTTT
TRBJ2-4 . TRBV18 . CASSPRDGENIQYF TGTGCCAGCTCGCCCCGGGATGGGGAAAACATTCAGTACTTC
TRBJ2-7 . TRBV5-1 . CASSSHPSSSYEQYF TGCGCCAGCAGCTCCCATCCCTCAAGCTCCTACGAGCAGTACTTC
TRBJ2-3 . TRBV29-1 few CSAGVRTGGTDTQYF TGCAGCGCCGGAGTCCGGACCGGGGGCACAGATACGCAGTATTTT
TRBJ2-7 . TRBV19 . CASSNDFGSYEQYF TGTGCCAGTAGTAATGATTTCGGCTCCTACGAGCAGTACTTC
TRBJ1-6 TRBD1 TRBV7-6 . CASSGRQGPGSPLHF TGTGCCAGCAGCGGGCGACAGGGGCCTGGTTCACCCCTCCACTTT
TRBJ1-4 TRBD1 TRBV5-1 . CASSFGQGGSNEKLFF TGCGCCAGCAGCTTCGGACAGGGTGGGTCTAATGAAAAACTGTTTTTT
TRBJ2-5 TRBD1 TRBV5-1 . CASSRGQGEETQYF TGCGCCAGCAGCCGGGGACAGGGTGAGGAGACCCAGTACTTC
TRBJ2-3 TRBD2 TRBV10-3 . CAISERGGRTDTQYF TGTGCCATCAGTGAGCGGGGGGGCCGGACAGATACGCAGTATTTT
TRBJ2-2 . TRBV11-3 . CASSRGDLRGSAGELFF TGTGCCAGCAGCCGTGGCGATTTGCGGGGTAGTGCCGGGGAGCTGTTTTTT
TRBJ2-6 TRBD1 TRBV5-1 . CASSSGAGTAFSGANVLTF TGCGCCAGCAGCTCGGGCGCCGGGACAGCTTTCTCTGGGGCCAACGTCCTGACTTTC
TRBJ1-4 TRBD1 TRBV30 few CACTTGWTNEKLFF TGTGCCTGCACGACAGGGTGGACTAATGAAAAACTGTTTTTT
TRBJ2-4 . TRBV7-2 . CASSAHLNRDAKNIQYF TGTGCCAGCAGCGCCCACCTGAACAGGGATGCCAAAAACATTCAGTACTTC
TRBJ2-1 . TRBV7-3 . CASSLSGSEQFF TGTGCCAGCAGCTTATCCGGGTCTGAGCAGTTCTTC
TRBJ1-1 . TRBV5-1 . CASSASGVLNTEAFF TGCGCCAGCAGCGCTTCTGGAGTTTTGAACACTGAAGCTTTCTTT
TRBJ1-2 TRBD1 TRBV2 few CASTSGTGYYGYTF TGTGCCAGCACCTCCGGGACAGGGTACTATGGCTACACCTTC
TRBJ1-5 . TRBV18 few CASREVPNQPQHF TGTGCCAGCAGAGAGGTTCCCAATCAGCCCCAGCATTTT
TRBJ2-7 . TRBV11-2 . CASSLESASTNEQYF TGTGCCAGCAGCTTAGAATCGGCCAGTACCAACGAGCAGTACTTC
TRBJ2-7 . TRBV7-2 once CATSGGQIYEQYF TGTGCCACCTCCGGTGGACAGATCTACGAGCAGTACTTC
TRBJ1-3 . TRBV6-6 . CASRGTDTSSGNTIYF TGTGCCAGCAGGGGGACGGACACCTCCTCTGGAAACACCATATATTTT
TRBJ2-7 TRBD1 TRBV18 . CASSPDTGVNEQYF TGTGCCAGCTCACCCGACACAGGGGTGAACGAGCAGTACTTC
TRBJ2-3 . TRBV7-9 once CASSLAQGDTQYF TGTGCCAGCAGCTTAGCTCAGGGCGATACGCAGTATTTT
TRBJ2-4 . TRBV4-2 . CASSQVEGPQNIQYF TGTGCCAGCAGCCAAGTTGAGGGGCCCCAAAACATTCAGTACTTC
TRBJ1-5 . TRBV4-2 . CASSQDRYLNQPQHF TGTGCCAGCAGCCAAGACCGATACCTAAATCAGCCCCAGCATTTT
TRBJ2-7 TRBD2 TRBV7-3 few CASSSGLAGGEQYF TGTGCCAGCAGCTCTGGACTAGCGGGGGGAGAGCAGTACTTC
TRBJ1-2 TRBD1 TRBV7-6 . CASSPDRNYGYTF TGTGCCAGCAGTCCGGACAGGAACTATGGCTACACCTTC
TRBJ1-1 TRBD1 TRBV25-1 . CASRETGGITEAFF TGTGCCAGCAGAGAAACAGGGGGGATAACTGAAGCTTTCTTT
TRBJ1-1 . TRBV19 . CASSRSDWKNTEAFF TGTGCCAGTAGTCGAAGCGACTGGAAGAACACTGAAGCTTTCTTT